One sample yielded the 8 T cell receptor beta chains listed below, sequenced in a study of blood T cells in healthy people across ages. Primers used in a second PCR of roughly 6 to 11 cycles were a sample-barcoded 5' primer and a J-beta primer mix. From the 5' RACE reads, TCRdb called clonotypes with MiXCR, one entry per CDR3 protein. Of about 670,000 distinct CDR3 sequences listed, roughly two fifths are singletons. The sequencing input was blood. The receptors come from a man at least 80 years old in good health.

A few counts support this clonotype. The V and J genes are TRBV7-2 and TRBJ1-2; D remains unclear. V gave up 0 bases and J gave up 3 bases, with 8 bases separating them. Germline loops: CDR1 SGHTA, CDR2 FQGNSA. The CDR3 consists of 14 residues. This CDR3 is CASSLALSDYGYTF. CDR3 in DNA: TGTGCCAGCAGCTTAGCGCTTTCTGACTATGGCTACACCTTC.

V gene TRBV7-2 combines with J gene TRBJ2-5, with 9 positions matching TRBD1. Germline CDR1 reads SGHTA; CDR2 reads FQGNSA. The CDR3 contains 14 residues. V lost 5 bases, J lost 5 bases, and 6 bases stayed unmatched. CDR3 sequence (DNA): TGTGCCAGCAGCCGGGACAGGGATGCGGAGACCCAGTACTTC. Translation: CASSRDRDAETQYF.

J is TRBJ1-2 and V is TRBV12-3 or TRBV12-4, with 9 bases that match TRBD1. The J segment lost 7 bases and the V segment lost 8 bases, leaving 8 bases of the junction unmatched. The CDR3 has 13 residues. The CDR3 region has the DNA TGTGCCAGCGGCCGACAGGGGGTCGGTGGCTACACCTTC. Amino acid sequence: CASGRQGVGGYTF.

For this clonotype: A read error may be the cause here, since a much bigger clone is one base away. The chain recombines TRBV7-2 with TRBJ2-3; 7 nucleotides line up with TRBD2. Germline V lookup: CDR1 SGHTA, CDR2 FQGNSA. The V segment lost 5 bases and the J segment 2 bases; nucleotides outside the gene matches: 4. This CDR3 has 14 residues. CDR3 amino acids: CASSPGTTTDTQYF. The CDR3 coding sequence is TGTGCCAGCAGCCCCGGGACTACCACAGATACGCAGTATTTT.

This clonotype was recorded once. The CDR3 coding sequence is TGCGCCAGCAGCCAAGAGGGGGGTTACGAAGCTAACTATGGCTACACCTTC. Protein product: CASSQEGGYEANYGYTF. The chain carries TRBV4-3 and TRBJ1-2; tentatively, D is TRBD1 (5 bases). The CDR3 is 17 residues long. Trimming took 0 bases from V and 0 from J, leaving 14 bases between them. The germline CDR1 and CDR2 sequences are LGHNA and YSLEER.

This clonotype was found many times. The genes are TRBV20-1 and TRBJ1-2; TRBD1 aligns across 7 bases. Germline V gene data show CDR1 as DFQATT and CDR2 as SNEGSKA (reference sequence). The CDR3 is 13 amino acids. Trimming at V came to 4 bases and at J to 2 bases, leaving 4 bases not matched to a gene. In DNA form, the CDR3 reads TGCAGTGCTACGACAGGGAGGAACTATGGCTACACCTTC. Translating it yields CSATTGRNYGYTF.

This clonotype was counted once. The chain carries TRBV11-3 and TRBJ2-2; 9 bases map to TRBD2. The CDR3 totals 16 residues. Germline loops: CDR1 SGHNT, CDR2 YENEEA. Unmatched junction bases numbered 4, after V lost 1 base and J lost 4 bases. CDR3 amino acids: CASSLVAGVSTGELFF. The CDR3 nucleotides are TGTGCCAGCAGCTTAGTAGCGGGAGTCAGCACCGGGGAGCTGTTTTTT.

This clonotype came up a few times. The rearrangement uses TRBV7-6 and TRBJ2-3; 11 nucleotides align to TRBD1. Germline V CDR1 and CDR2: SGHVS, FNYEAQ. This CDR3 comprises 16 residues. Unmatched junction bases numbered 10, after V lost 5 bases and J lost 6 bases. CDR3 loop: CASSPRTGGVLDTQYF. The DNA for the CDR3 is TGTGCCAGCAGCCCCCGGACAGGGGGCGTTCTGGATACGCAGTATTTT.